Described below is a single TCR beta chain sequence and its context. Germline V gene lookup returns CDR1 PRHDT and CDR2 FYEKMQ (reference sequence). CDR3 length: 14 residues. One tube held mixed TRB-A and TRB-B primer pools for touch-down PCR. TCRdb reprocessed the multiplex PCR reads and reports one entry per CDR3 protein, with no DNA. This sample's clone table lists about 12,000 distinct CDR3 sequences. This sample is part of a study of T cell clusters in autoimmune cytopenias. Each sample's input was approximately 0.25 ug genomic DNA, 38,000 or so genome equivalents. These data were likewise used in another study, on T cell repertoires in aging, cancer and after chemotherapy.

This clonotype was obtained from a human donor in good health. The sequenced sample was peripheral blood. V and J are TRBV13 and TRBJ2-3; with no DNA, the TCRdb D assignment of TRBD1 cannot be verified. The CDR3 sequence: CASSSGQLTDTQYF. The full variable domain, its missing parts supplied by reference TRBV13 and TRBJ2-3, is AAGVIQSPRHLIKEKRETATLKCYPIPRHDTVYWYQQGPGQDPQFLISFYEKMQSDKGSIPDRFSAQQFSDYHSELNMSSLELGDSALYFCASSSGQLTDTQYFGPGTRLTVL.